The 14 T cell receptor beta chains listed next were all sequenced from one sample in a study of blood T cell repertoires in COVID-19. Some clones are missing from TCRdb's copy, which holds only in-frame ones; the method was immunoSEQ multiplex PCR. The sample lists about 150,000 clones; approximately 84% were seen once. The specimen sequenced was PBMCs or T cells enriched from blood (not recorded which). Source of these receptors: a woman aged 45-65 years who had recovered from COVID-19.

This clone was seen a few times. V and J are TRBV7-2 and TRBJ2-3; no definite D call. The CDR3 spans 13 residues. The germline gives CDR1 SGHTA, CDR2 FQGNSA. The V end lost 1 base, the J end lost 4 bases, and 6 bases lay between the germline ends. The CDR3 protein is CASSLVYADTQYF. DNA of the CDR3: TGTGCCAGCAGCTTAGTCTACGCAGATACGCAGTATTTT.

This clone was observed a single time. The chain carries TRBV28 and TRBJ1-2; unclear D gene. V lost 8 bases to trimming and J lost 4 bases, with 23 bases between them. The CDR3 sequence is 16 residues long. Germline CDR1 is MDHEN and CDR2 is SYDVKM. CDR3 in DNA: TGTGCCAGCTCGCGCCCGGGATACAGCAGGCCCTATGGCTACACCTTC. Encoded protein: CASSRPGYSRPYGYTF.

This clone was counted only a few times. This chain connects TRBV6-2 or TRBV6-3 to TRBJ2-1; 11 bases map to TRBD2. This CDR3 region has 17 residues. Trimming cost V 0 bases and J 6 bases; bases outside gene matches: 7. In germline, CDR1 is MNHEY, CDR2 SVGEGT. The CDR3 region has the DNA TGTGCCAGCAGTTACTCGTGGCTAGCGGGAGGAGGCAATGAGCAGTTCTTC. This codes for CASSYSWLAGGGNEQFF.

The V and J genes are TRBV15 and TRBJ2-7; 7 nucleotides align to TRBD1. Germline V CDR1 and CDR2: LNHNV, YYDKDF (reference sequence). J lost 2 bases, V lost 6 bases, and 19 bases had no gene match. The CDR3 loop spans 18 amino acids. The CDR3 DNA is TGTGCCACCAGTCGGAGACAGGGATCAACCCGGCTTACCTACGAGCAGTACTTC. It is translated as CATSRRQGSTRLTYEQYF.

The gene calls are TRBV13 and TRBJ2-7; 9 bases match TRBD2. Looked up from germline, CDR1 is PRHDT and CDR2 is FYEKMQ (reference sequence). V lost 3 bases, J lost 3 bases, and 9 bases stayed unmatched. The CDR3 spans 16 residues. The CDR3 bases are TGTGCCAGCAGCTTCTCAGGCGGGAGGGTGCTCTACGAGCAGTACTTC. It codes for CASSFSGGRVLYEQYF.

CDR3 sequence: CASSLSGVGSYNEQFF. CDR3 nucleotide sequence: TGTGCCAGCAGCTTATCAGGGGTGGGCTCCTACAATGAGCAGTTCTTC. The chain uses TRBV7-8 and TRBJ2-1; TRBD1 is a possible D gene (6 bases). CDR1 is SGHVS, CDR2 FQNEAQ, per germline. V lost 2 bases to trimming and J lost 0 bases, with 11 bases between them. CDR3 length: 16 residues.

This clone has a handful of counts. In DNA form, the CDR3 reads TGTGCCAGCAGTCTCGGGACGGGGAGCGGGACTGAGCAGTTCTTC. This translates into CASSLGTGSGTEQFF. This rearrangement joins TRBV28 to TRBJ2-1; 7 nucleotides align to TRBD2. The CDR3 runs to 15 residues. In germline, CDR1 is MDHEN, CDR2 SYDVKM. The trim removed 5 bases at V and 9 bases at J, leaving 13 bases unmatched. Looking up the rest from reference TRBV28 and TRBJ2-1 gives the full variable domain: DVKVTQSSRYLVKRTGEKVFLECVQDMDHENMFWYRQDPGLGLRLIYFSYDVKMKEKGDIPEGYSVSREKKERFSLILESASTNQTSMYLCASSLGTGSGTEQFFGPGTRLTVL.

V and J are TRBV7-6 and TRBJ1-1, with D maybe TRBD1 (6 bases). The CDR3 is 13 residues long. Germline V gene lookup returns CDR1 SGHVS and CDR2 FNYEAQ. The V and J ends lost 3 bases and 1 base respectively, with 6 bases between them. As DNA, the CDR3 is TGTGCCAGCAGCTTGACAGGGAACACTGAAGCTTTCTTT. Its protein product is CASSLTGNTEAFF.

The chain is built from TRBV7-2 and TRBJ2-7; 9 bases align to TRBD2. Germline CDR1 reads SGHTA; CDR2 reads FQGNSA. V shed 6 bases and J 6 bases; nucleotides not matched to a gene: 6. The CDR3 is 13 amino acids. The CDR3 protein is CASRPGGRGEQYF. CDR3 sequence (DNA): TGTGCCAGCAGGCCCGGCGGGAGGGGCGAGCAGTACTTC.

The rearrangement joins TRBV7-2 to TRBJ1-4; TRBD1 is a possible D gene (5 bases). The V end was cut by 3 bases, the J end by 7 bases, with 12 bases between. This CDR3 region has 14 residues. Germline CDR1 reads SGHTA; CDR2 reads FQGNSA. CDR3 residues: CASSFMGQGEKLFF. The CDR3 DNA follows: TGTGCCAGCAGCTTTATGGGCCAGGGTGAAAAACTGTTTTTT. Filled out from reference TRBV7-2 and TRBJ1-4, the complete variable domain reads GAGVSQSPSNKVTEKGKDVELRCDPISGHTALYWYRQSLGQGLEFLIYFQGNSAPDKSGLPSDRFSAERTGGSVSTLTIQRTQQEDSAVYLCASSFMGQGEKLFFGSGTQLSVL.

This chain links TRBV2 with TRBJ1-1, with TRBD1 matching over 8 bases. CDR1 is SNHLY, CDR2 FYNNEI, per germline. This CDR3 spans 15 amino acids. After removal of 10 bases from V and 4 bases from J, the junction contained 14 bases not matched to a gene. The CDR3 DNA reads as TGTGCCACCCAAGGGACAGGATCGGTCCTCACTGAAGCTTTCTTT. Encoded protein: CATQGTGSVLTEAFF. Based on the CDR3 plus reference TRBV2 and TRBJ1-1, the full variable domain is EPEVTQTPSHQVTQMGQEVILRCVPISNHLYFYWYRQILGQKVEFLVSFYNNEISEKSEIFDDQFSVERPDGSNFTLKIRSTKLEDSAMYFCATQGTGSVLTEAFFGQGTRLTVV.

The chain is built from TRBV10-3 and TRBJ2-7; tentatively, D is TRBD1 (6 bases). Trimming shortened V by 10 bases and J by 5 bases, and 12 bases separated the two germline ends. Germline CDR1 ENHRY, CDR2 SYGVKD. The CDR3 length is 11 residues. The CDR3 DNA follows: TGTGCCACACGGGACATCCACGAGCAGTACTTC. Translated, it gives CATRDIHEQYF.

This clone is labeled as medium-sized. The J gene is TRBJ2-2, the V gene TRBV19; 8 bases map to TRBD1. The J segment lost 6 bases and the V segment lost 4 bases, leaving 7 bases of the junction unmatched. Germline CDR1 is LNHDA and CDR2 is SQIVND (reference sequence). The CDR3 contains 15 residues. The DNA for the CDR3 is TGTGCCAGTAGTACCGACAGGGGTGGGTCCGGGGAGCTGTTTTTT. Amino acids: CASSTDRGGSGELFF.

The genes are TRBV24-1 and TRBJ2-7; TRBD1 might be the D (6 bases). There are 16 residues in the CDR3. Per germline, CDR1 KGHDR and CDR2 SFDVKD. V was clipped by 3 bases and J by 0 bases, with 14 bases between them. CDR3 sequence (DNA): TGTGCCACCAGTGATGGCCGGGACACCCGCTCCTACGAGCAGTACTTC. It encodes CATSDGRDTRSYEQYF.